Here is one T cell receptor beta chain with its context. Produced via immunoSEQ multiplex PCR; TCRdb's table is partial and in-frame only. Among some 38,000 clones listed, 91% were seen once. This entry belongs to a study of T cell changes during pregnancy in multiple sclerosis. The sequence was collected from a female donor with multiple sclerosis, enrolled in a pregnancy study. The material was CD8+ T cells from peripheral blood mononuclear cells, obtained after pregnancy.

CDR3: CASSASQGESTIYF. CDR3 bases: TGTGCCAGCAGCGCCTCTCAGGGGGAGAGCACCATATATTTT. This chain joins TRBV7-8 and TRBJ1-3; 7 bases agree with TRBD1. J lost 9 bases, V lost 5 bases, and 10 bases had no gene match. Per germline, CDR1 SGHVS and CDR2 FQNEAQ. The CDR3 length is 14 residues.